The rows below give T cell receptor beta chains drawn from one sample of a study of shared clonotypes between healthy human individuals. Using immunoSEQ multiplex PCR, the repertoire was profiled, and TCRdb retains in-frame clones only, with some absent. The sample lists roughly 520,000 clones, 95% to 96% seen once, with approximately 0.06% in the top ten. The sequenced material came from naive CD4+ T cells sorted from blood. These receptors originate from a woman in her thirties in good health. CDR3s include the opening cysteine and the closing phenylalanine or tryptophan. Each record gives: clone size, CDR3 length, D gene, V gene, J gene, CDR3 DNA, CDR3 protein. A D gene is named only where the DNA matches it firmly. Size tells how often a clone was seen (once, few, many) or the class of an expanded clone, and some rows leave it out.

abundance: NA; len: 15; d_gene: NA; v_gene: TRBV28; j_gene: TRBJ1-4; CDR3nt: TGTGCCAGCAGTTTAACAGGGATGGGAGGTGAAAAACTGTTTTTT; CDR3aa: CASSLTGMGGEKLFF
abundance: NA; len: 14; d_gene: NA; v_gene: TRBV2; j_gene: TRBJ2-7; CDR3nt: TGTGCCAGCAGTGCATCCAGGGTGCGATACGAGCAGTACTTC; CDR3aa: CASSASRVRYEQYF
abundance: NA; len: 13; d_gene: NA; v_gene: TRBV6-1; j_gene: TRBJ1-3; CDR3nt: TGTGCCAGCGGCGGACTCGGGGGAAACACCATATATTTT; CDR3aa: CASGGLGGNTIYF
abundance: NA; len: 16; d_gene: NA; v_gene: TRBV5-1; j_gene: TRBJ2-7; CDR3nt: TGCGCCAGCAGCTTGGGAAGACAGCGGGCATCCTACGAGCAGTACTTC; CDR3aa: CASSLGRQRASYEQYF
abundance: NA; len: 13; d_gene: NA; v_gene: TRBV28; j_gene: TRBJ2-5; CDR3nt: TGTGCCAGCAGCCCCAGGGGCAAGGAGACCCAGTACTTC; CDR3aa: CASSPRGKETQYF
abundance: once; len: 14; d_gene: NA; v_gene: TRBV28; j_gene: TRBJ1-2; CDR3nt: TGTGCCAGCAGTTTACTCAGCAGGAACTATGGCTACACCTTC; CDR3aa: CASSLLSRNYGYTF
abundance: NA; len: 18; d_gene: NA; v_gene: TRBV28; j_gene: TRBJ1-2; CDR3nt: TGTGCCAGCAGTTTATTCGGTGTAGGGGACCCCACTAACTATGGCTACACCTTC; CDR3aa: CASSLFGVGDPTNYGYTF
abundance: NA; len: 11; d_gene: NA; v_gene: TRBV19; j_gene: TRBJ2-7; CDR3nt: TGTGCCAGTAGTAAGGACTACGAGCAGTACTTC; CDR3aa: CASSKDYEQYF
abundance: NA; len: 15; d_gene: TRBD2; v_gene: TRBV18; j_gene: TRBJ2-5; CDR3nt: TGTGCCAGCTCACCACAAGCGGGAGCCGGGGAGACCCAGTACTTC; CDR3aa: CASSPQAGAGETQYF
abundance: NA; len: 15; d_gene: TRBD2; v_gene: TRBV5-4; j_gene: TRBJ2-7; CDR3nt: TGTGCCAGCAGCCGAACGGGACTAGCGGGTTACGAGCAGTACTTC; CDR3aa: CASSRTGLAGYEQYF
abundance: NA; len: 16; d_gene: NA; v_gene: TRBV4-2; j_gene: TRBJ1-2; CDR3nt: TGTGCCAGCAGCCAACCCGGTGGGGGGGAAGACTATGGCTACACCTTC; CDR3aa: CASSQPGGGEDYGYTF
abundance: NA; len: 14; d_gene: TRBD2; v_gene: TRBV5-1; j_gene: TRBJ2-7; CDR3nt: TGCGCCAGCAGCCTGGGACTAGCAGAGTACGAGCAGTACTTC; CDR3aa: CASSLGLAEYEQYF
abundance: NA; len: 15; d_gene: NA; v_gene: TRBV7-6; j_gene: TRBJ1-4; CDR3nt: TGTGCCAGCAGCTTAGCCCAGGGGACTAATGAAAAACTGTTTTTT; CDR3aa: CASSLAQGTNEKLFF
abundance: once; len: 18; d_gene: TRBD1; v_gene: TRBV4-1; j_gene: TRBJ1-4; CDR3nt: TGCGCCAGCAGCCGAATTCCGGGACAGGGAGATCACGGTGAAAAACTGTTTTTT; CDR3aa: CASSRIPGQGDHGEKLFF
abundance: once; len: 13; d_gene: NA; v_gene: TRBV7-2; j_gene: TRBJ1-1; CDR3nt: TGTGCCAGCAGCTCCCAGGGAACCACTGAAGCTTTCTTT; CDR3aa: CASSSQGTTEAFF
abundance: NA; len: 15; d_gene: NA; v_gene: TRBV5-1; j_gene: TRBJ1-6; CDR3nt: TGCGCCAGCAGCTTGATGGACGGGTGGGGTTCACCCCTCCACTTT; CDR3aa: CASSLMDGWGSPLHF
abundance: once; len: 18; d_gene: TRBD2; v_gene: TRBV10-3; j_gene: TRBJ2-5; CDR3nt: TGTGCCATCAGTAATACCCCGGGACTAGCGGCTCTGCAAGAGACCCAGTACTTC; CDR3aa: CAISNTPGLAALQETQYF
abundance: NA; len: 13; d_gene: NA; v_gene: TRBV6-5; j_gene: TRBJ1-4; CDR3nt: TGTGCCAGCAGTTCATTTACGAGTGAAAAACTGTTTTTT; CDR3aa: CASSSFTSEKLFF
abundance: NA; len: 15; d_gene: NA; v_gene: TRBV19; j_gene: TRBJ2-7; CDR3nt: TGTGCCAGTAGCCCACAGGGACTCGGATTCTACGAGCAGTACTTC; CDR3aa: CASSPQGLGFYEQYF
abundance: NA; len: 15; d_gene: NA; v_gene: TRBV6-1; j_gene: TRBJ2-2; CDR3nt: TGTGCCAGCAGTCCTTCTGGAGGGATTGCGGGGGAGCTGTTTTTT; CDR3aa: CASSPSGGIAGELFF
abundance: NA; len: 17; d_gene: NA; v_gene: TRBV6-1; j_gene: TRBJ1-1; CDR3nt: TGTGCCAGCAGAGAACAGACCTATGGGACAATGAACACTGAAGCTTTCTTT; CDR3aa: CASREQTYGTMNTEAFF
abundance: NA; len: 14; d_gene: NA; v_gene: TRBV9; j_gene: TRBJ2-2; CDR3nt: TGTGCCAGCAGCGTATTTCCGAACACCGGGGAGCTGTTTTTT; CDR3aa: CASSVFPNTGELFF
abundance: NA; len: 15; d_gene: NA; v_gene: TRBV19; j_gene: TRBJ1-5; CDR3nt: TGTGCCAGTAGTATTGGGCAGTATAGCAATCAGCCCCAGCATTTT; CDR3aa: CASSIGQYSNQPQHF
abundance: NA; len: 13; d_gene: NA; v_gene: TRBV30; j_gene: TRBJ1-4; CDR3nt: TGTGCCTGGAACGGTGAACAGGGCGAAAAACTGTTTTTT; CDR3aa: CAWNGEQGEKLFF